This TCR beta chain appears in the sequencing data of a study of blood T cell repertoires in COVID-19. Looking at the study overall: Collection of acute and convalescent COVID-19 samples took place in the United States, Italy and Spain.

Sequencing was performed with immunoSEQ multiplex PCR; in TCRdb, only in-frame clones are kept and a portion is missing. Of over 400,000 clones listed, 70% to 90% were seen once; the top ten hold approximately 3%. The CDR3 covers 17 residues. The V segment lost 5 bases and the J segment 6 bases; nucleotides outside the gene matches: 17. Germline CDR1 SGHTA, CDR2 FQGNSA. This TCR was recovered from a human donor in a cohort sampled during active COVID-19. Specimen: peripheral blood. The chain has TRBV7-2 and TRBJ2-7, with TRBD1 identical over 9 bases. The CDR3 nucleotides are TGTGCCAGCAGCCGTCGCATCGGGACAGGGTGGGGAAGCGAGCAGTACTTC. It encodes CASSRRIGTGWGSEQYF.